This T cell receptor beta chain was sequenced in a study of a mutant IDH1 vaccine in newly diagnosed glioma. The overall study: Patients in the study were vaccinated eight times, receiving shots in weeks 1, 3, 5, 7, 11, 15, 19 and 23.

Repertoires were generated with immunoSEQ multiplex PCR, while TCRdb's copy carries only in-frame clones and drops some. This table has about 55,000 clones, around 80% appearing once. Time point indicated: week 23, last vaccination. Vaccinated patients received 300 ug of mutant IDH1 20-mer peptide per dose, with topical imiquimod. Astrocytomas that were new, WHO grade 3 or 4, IDH1-mutant and ATRX-lost were present in the donors. CDR3 length: 15 amino acids. CDR1 is SGHRS and CDR2 is YFSETQ in the germline V gene. The V and J ends lost 3 bases and 3 bases, in that order; junction bases with no gene match: 6. Notes on the study in general: Evidence of vaccine-induced immune responses was documented in approximately 93% of patients.

As to this clone: Its specificity is unknown.

The chain recombines TRBV5-1 with TRBJ1-1; 9 bases fit TRBD1. This sample comprised PBMCs, obtained from a glioma patient whose treatment included an IDH1 peptide vaccine. The TCR originated in a man in his forties with glioma. CDR3 in amino acids: CASSYGDRDHTEAFF. The DNA for the CDR3 is TGCGCCAGCAGCTACGGGGACAGGGACCACACTGAAGCTTTCTTT.